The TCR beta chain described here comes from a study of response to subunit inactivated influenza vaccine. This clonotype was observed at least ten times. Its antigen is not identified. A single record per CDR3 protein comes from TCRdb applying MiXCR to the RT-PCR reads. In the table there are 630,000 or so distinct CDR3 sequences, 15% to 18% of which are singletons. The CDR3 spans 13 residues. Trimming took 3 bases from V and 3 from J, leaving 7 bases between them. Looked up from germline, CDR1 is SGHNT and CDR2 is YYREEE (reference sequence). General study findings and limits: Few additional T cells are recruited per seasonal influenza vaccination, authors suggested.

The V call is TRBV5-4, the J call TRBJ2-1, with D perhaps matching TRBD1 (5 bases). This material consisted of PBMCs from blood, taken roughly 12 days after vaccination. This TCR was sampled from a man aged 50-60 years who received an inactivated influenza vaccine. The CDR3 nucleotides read TGTGCCAGCAGCTCCACAGGCTACAATGAGCAGTTCTTC. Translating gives CASSSTGYNEQFF.